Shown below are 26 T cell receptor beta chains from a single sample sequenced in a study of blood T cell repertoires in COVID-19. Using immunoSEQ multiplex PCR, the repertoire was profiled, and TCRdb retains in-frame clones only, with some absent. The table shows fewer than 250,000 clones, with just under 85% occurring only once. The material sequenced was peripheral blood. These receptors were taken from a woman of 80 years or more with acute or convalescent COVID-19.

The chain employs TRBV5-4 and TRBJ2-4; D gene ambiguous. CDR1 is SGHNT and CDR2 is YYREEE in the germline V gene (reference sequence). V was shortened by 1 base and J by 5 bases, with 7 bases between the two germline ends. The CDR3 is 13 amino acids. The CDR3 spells CASSLTPQNIQYF. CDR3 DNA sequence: TGTGCCAGCAGCTTGACTCCCCAAAACATTCAGTACTTC. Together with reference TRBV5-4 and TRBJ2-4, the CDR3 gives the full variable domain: ETGVTQSPTHLIKTRGQQVTLRCSSQSGHNTVSWYQQALGQGPQFIFQYYREEENGRGNFPPRFSGLQFPNYSSELNVNALELDDSALYLCASSLTPQNIQYFGAGTRLSVL.

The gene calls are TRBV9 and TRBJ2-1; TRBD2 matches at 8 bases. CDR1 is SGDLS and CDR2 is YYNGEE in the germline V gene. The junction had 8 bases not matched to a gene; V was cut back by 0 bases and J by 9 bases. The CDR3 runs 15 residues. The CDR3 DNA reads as TGTGCCAGCAGCGTAGAGACGGGAGGGGTCAGTGAGCAGTTCTTC. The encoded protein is CASSVETGGVSEQFF.

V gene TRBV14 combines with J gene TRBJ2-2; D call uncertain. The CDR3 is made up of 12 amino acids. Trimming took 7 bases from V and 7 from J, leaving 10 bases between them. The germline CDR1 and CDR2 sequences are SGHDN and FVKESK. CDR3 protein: CASIPQYGELFF. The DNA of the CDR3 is TGTGCCAGCATCCCCCAGTACGGGGAGCTGTTTTTT.

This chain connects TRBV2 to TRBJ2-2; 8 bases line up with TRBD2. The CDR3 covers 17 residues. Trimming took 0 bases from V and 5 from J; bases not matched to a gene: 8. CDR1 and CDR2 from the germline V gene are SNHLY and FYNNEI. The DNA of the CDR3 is TGTGCCAGCAGTGAAGCGCCAGCGGGAGAGGCGACCGGGGAGCTGTTTTTT. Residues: CASSEAPAGEATGELFF.

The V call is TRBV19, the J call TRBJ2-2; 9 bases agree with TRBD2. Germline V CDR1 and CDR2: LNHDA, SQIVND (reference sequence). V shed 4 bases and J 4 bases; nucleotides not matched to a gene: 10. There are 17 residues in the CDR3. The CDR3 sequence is CASSRDSGGATTGELFF. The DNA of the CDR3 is TGTGCCAGTAGTAGGGATAGCGGGGGCGCCACCACCGGGGAGCTGTTTTTT.

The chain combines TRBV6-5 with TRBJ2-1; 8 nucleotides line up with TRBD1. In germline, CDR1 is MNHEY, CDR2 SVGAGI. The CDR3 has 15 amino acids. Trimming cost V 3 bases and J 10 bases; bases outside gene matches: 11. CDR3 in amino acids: CASSYLRQGAGEQFF. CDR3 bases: TGTGCCAGCAGTTATTTAAGGCAGGGGGCTGGGGAGCAGTTCTTC.

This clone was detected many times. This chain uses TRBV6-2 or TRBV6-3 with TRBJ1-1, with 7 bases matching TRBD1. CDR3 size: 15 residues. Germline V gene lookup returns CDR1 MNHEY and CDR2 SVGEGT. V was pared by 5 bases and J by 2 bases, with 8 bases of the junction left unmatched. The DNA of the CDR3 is TGTGCCAGCAGTACCCACAGGGGAGGCAACACTGAAGCTTTCTTT. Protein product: CASSTHRGGNTEAFF.

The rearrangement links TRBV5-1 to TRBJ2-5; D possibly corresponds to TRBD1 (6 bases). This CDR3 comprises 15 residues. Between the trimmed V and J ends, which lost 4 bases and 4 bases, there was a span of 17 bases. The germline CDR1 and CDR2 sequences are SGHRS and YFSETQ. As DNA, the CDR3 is TGCGCCAGCAGCCAAATGGACAGTTCTCGAGAGACCCAGTACTTC. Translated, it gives CASSQMDSSRETQYF.

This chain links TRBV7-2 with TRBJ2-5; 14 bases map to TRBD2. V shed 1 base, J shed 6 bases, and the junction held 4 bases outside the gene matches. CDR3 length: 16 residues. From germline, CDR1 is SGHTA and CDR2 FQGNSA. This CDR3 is CASSLGTSGGMKTQYF. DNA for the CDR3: TGTGCCAGCAGCTTAGGGACTAGCGGGGGGATGAAGACCCAGTACTTC. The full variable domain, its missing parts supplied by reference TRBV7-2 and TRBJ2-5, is GAGVSQSPSNKVTEKGKDVELRCDPISGHTALYWYRQSLGQGLEFLIYFQGNSAPDKSGLPSDRFSAERTGGSVSTLTIQRTQQEDSAVYLCASSLGTSGGMKTQYFGPGTRLLVL.

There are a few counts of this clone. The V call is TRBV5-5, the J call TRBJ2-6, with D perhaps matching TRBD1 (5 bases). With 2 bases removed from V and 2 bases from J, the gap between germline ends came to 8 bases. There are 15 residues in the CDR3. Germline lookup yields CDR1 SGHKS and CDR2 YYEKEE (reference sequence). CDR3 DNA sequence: TGTGCCAGCAGCTTTCAGGGCACTGGGGCCAACGTCCTGACTTTC. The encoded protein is CASSFQGTGANVLTF.

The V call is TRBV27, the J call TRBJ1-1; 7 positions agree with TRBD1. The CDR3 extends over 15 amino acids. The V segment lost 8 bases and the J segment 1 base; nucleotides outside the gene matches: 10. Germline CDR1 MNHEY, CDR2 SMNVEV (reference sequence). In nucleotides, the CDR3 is TGTGCCAGCGTGTCGTTCGGGACAGAGAACACTGAAGCTTTCTTT. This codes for CASVSFGTENTEAFF.

CDR3 in amino acids: CAYLEGHNEQFF. CDR3 sequence (DNA): TGTGCCTACCTAGAGGGCCACAATGAGCAGTTCTTC. The rearrangement links TRBV30 to TRBJ2-1, with D possibly matching TRBD2 (5 bases). CDR3 length: 12 amino acids. V was shortened by 7 bases and J by 5 bases, with 12 bases between the two germline ends. In germline, CDR1 is GTSNPN, CDR2 SVGIG (reference sequence).

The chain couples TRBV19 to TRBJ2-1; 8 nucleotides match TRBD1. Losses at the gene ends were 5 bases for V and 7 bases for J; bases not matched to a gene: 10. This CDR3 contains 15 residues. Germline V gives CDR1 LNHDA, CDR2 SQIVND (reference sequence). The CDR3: CASSLPGGAGNEQFF. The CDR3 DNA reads TGTGCCAGTAGTTTGCCAGGGGGCGCCGGAAATGAGCAGTTCTTC. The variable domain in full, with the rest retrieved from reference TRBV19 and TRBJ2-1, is DGGITQSPKYLFRKEGQNVTLSCEQNLNHDAMYWYRQDPGQGLRLIYYSQIVNDFQKGDIAEGYSVSREKKESFPLTVTSAQKNPTAFYLCASSLPGGAGNEQFFGPGTRLTVL.

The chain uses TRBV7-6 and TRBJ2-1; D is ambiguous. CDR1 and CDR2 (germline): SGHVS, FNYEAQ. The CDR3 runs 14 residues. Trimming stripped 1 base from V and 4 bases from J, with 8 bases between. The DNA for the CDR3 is TGTGCCAGCAGCTTAGGTGAGCAATACAATGAGCAGTTCTTC. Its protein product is CASSLGEQYNEQFF.

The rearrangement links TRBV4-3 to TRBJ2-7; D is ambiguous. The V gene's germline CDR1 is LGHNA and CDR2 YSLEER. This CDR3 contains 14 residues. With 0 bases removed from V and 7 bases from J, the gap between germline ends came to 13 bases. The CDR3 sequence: CASSQEEASTEQYF. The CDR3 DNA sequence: TGCGCCAGCAGCCAAGAAGAAGCGAGTACGGAGCAGTACTTC.

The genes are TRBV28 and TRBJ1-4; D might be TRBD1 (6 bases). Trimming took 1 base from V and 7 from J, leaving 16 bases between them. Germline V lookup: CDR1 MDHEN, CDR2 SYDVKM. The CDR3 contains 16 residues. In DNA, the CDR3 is TGTGCCAGCAGTTTATACGTGGCAGGGGAGGGTGAAAAACTGTTTTTT. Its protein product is CASSLYVAGEGEKLFF.

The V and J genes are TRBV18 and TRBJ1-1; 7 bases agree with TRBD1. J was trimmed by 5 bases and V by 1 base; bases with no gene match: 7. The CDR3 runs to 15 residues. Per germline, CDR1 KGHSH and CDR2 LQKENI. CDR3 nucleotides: TGTGCCAGCTCACCACAGGGGGCCGGTGAAACTGAAGCTTTCTTT. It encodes CASSPQGAGETEAFF. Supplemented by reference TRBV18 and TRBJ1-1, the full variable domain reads NAGVMQNPRHLVRRRGQEARLRCSPMKGHSHVYWYRQLPEEGLKFMVYLQKENIIDESGMPKERFSAEFPKEGPSILRIQQVVRGDSAAYFCASSPQGAGETEAFFGQGTRLTVV.

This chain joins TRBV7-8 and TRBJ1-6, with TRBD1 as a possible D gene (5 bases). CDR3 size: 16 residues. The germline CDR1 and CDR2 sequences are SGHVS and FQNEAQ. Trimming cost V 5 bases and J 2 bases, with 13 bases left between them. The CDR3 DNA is TGTGCCAGCAGCCCGACCCGGACACCCTATAATTCACCCCTCCACTTT. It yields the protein CASSPTRTPYNSPLHF.

CDR3 protein: CASRRSSGSRYEQFF. CDR3 sequence (DNA): TGTGCCAGTAGAAGGTCTAGCGGGAGTCGCTATGAGCAGTTCTTC. The chain combines TRBV19 with TRBJ2-1; 10 positions match TRBD2. CDR1 and CDR2 from the germline V gene are LNHDA and SQIVND (reference sequence). The CDR3 sequence is 15 residues long. Trimming cost V 6 bases and J 8 bases; bases outside gene matches: 10.

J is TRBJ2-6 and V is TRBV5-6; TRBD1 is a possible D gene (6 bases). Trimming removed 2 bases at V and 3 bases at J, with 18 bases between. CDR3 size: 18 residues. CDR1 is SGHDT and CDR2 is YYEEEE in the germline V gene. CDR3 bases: TGTGCCAGCAGCTTAATTGGTGCACAGGGTAATGGGGCCAACGTCCTGACTTTC. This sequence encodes CASSLIGAQGNGANVLTF.

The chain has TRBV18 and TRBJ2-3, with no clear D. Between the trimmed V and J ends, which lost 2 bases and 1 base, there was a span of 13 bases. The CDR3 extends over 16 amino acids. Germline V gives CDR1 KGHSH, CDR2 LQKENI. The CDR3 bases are TGTGCCAGCTCACCAAGCAGGTGGGTAGGCACAGATACGCAGTATTTT. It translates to CASSPSRWVGTDTQYF.

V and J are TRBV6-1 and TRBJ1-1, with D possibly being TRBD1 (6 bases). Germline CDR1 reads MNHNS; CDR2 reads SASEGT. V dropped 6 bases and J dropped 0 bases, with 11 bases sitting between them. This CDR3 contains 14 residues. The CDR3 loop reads CASSLDRMNTEAFF. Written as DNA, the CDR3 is TGTGCCAGCAGCCTTGACAGGATGAACACTGAAGCTTTCTTT.

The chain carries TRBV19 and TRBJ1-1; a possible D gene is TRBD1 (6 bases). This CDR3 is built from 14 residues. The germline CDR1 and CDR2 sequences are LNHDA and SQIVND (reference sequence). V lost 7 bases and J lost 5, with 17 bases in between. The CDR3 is CASNLLGGRTEAFF. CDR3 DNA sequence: TGTGCCAGTAACCTTCTGGGGGGGCGGACTGAAGCTTTCTTT.

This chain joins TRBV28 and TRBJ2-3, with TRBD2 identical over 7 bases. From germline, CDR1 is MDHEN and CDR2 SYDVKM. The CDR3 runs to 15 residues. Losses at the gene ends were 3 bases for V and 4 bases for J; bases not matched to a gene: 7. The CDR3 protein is CASSFGASGADTQYF. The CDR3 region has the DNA TGTGCCAGCAGTTTTGGGGCTAGCGGAGCAGATACGCAGTATTTT.

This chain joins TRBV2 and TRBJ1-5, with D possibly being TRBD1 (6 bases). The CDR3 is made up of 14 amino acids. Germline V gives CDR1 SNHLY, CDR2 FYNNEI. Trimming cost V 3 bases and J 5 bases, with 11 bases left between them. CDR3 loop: CASSEDSTDQPQHF. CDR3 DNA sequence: TGTGCCAGCAGTGAGGACAGTACTGATCAGCCCCAGCATTTT.

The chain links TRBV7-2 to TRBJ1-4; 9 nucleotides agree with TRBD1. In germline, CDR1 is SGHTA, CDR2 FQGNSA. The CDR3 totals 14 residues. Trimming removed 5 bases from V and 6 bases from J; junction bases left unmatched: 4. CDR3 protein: CASSLTGGDEKLFF. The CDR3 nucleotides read TGTGCCAGCAGCCTGACAGGGGGGGATGAAAAACTGTTTTTT.